Presented here are 8 T cell receptor beta chains from one specimen sequenced in a study of shared clonotypes between healthy human individuals (dated by TCRdb to 2019 to 2021). Library preparation employed the immunoSEQ multiplex PCR assay. The immuneACCESS repertoire file appears here via TCRdb, limited to in-frame rearrangements. These files lack a portion of the clones; in checked studies, under half of the deficit traces to unresolved V genes, and the cause of the others is not known. A total of 1.4 million or so clones appear in this sample, around 98.5% of them only once. 0.3% to 0.45% of the sample lies in the top ten. Input material: naive CD4+ T cells sorted from blood. The sample's cell subset or site label, in plain terms: CD45RA+ positively selected. These receptors originate from a young man in good health.

The V and J genes are TRBV5-1 and TRBJ2-3, with D possibly being TRBD1 or TRBD2 (6 bases each). The length of the CDR3 is 14 residues. Germline lookup yields CDR1 SGHRS and CDR2 YFSETQ. The ends were cut back, 7 bases at V and 0 bases at J, with 12 bases in the middle. Here the CDR3 reads CASGGTTSTDTQYF. DNA of the CDR3: TGCGCCAGCGGGGGGACAACTAGCACAGATACGCAGTATTTT.

The chain combines TRBV9 with TRBJ2-6, with TRBD1 matching over 8 bases. The V segment lost 0 bases and the J segment 0 bases; nucleotides outside the gene matches: 8. Germline CDR1 SGDLS, CDR2 YYNGEE. The CDR3 runs to 19 residues. In DNA form, the CDR3 reads TGTGCCAGCAGCGTAGCTACCAGGGGGCCCGACTCTGGGGCCAACGTCCTGACTTTC. This codes for CASSVATRGPDSGANVLTF.

The chain couples TRBV10-3 to TRBJ2-7; the match to TRBD2 covers 11 bases. Germline-derived CDR1 and CDR2 are ENHRY and SYGVKD. The length of the CDR3 is 14 residues. Trimming at V came to 4 bases and at J to 3 bases, leaving 2 bases not matched to a gene. The CDR3 here is CAISVSGRDYEQYF. The CDR3 DNA sequence: TGTGCCATCAGTGTTAGCGGGAGGGACTACGAGCAGTACTTC.

The chain is built from TRBV10-2 and TRBJ2-1, with TRBD2 matching over 12 bases. The CDR3 runs to 15 residues. Germline CDR1 is WSHSY and CDR2 is SAAADI. V lost 2 bases to trimming and J lost 5 bases; unmatched junction nucleotides: 1. CDR3 nucleotides: TGCGCCAGCAGTGAGGCTAGCGGGAGGGACAATGAGCAGTTCTTC. This codes for CASSEASGRDNEQFF.

Written as DNA, the CDR3 is TGCGCCAGCAGCCAAGACTATCATACCTACAATGAGCAGTTCTTC. This encodes CASSQDYHTYNEQFF. The V and J genes are TRBV4-3 and TRBJ2-1; D is unresolved. Trimming pared 0 bases from V and 2 bases from J, leaving 8 bases between. Germline CDR1 is LGHNA and CDR2 is YSLEER. The CDR3 totals 15 residues.

This clone appeared once. The rearrangement links TRBV6-6 to TRBJ2-1; D gene unclear. V lost 7 bases and J lost 5, with 6 bases in between. The CDR3 has 11 amino acids. CDR1 is MNHNY, CDR2 SVGAGI, per germline (reference sequence). The CDR3 nucleotides are TGTGCCAGCATCTCACACAATGAGCAGTTCTTC. Translation gives CASISHNEQFF.

The chain couples TRBV27 to TRBJ2-2; TRBD2 matches 10 bases. The CDR3 sequence is 14 residues long. Per the germline V gene, CDR1 is MNHEY and CDR2 is SMNVEV (reference sequence). V was clipped by 5 bases and J by 4 bases; unmatched bases: 1. In DNA form, the CDR3 reads TGTGCCAGCAGTGGGACTAGCGTCACCGGGGAGCTGTTTTTT. It encodes CASSGTSVTGELFF.

This chain joins TRBV7-9 and TRBJ2-1; 9 positions match TRBD2. The CDR3 runs 17 residues. The V segment lost 0 bases and the J segment 3 bases; nucleotides outside the gene matches: 6. CDR1 is SEHNR, CDR2 FQNEAQ, per germline (reference sequence). CDR3 bases: TGTGCCAGCAGCTTAGCGGGGAGCGGGAGGTACTACAATGAGCAGTTCTTC. Its protein product is CASSLAGSGRYYNEQFF.